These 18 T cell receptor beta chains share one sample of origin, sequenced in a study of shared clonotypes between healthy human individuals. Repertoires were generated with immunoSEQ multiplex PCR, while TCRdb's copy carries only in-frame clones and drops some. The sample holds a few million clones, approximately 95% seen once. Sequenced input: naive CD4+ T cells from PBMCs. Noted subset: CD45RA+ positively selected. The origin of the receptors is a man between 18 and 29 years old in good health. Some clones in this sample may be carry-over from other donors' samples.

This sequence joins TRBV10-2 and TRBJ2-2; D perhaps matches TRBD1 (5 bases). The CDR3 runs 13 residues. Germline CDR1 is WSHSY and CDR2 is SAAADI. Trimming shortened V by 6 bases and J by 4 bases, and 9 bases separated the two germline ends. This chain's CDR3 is CASRNQGTGELFF. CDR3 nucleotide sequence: TGCGCCAGCAGGAACCAGGGCACCGGGGAGCTGTTTTTT.

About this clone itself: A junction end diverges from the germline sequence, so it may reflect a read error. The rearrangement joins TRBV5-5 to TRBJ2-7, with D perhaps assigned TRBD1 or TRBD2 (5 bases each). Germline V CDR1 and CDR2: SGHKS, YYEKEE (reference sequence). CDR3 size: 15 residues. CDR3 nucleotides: TGTGCCAGCAGGTTGGGACCTTCAACAGGTTACGAGCAGTACTTC. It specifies CASRLGPSTGYEQYF.

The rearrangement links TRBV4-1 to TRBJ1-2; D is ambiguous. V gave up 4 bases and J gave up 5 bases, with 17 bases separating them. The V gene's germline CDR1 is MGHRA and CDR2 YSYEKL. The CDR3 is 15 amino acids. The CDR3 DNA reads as TGCGCCAGCAGCCCGACAACGGGTGAAGGGTATGGCTACACCTTC. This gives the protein CASSPTTGEGYGYTF.

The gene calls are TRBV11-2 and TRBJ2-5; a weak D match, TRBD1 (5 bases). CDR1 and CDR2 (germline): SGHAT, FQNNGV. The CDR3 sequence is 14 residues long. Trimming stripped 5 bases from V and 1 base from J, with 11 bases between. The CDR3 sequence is CASSPWGSQETQYF. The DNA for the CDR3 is TGTGCCAGCAGCCCCTGGGGCAGCCAAGAGACCCAGTACTTC.

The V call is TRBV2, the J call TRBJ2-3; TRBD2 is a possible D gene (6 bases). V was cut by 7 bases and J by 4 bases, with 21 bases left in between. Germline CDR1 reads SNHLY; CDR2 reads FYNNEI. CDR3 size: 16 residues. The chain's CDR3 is CASNQRRGPMPDTQYF. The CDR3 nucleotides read TGTGCCAGCAACCAAAGGCGGGGTCCGATGCCAGATACGCAGTATTTT.

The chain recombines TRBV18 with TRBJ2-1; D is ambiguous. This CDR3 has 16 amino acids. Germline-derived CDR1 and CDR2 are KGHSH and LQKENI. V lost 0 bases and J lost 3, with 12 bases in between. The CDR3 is CASSPPNPSSYNEQFF. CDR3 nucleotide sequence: TGTGCCAGCTCACCACCCAACCCATCCAGCTACAATGAGCAGTTCTTC.

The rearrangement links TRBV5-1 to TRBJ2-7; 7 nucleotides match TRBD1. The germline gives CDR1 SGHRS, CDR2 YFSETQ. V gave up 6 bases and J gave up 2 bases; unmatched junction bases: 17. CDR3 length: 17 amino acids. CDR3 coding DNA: TGCGCCAGCAACTATGACATATCTCGGGACAGAGCCTACGAGCAGTACTTC. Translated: CASNYDISRDRAYEQYF.

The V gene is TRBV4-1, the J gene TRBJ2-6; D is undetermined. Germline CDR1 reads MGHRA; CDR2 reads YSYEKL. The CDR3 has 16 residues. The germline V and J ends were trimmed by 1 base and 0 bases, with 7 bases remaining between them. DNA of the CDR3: TGCGCCAGCAGCCAAGGACAACTCTCTGGGGCCAACGTCCTGACTTTC. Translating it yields CASSQGQLSGANVLTF.

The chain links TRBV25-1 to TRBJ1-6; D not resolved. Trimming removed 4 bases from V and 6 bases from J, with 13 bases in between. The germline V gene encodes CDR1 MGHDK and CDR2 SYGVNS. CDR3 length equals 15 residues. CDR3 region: CASSGHGVPNSPLHF. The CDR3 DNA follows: TGTGCCAGCAGTGGACATGGGGTGCCTAATTCACCCCTCCACTTT.

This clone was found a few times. This CDR3 is CASSFPSGNTEAFF. The CDR3 nucleotides read TGTGCCAGCAGCTTTCCGAGCGGGAACACTGAAGCTTTCTTT. The V call is TRBV11-1, the J call TRBJ1-1; D not resolved. The CDR3 covers 14 residues. Trimming removed 3 bases at V and 1 base at J, with 9 bases between. Germline CDR1 and CDR2: SGHAT and FQDESV (reference sequence).

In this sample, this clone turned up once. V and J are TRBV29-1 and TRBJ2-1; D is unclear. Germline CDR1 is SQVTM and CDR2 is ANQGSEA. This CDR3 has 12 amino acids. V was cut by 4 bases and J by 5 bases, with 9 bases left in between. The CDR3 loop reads CSVVGRNNEQFF. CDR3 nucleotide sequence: TGCAGCGTTGTGGGAAGAAACAATGAGCAGTTCTTC.

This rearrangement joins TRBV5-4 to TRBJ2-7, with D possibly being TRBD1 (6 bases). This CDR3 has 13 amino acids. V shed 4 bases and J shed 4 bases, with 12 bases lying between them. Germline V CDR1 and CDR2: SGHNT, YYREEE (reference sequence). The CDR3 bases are TGTGCCAGCAGCGGGAGAACAGGGTACGAGCAGTACTTC. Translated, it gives CASSGRTGYEQYF.

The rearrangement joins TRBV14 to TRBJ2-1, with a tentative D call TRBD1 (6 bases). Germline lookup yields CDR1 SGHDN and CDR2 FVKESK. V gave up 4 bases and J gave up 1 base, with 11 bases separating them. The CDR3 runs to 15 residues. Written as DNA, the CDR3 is TGTGCCAGCAGCCGACAGGTTGGGTCCTACAATGAGCAGTTCTTC. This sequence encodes CASSRQVGSYNEQFF.

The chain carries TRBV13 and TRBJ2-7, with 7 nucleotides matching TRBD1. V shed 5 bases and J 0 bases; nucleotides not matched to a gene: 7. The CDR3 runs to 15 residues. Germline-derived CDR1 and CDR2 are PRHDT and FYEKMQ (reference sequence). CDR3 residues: CASSPRRTGSYEQYF. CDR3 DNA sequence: TGTGCCAGCAGCCCAAGGCGGACAGGCTCCTACGAGCAGTACTTC.

For the CDR3, the DNA is TGTGCCAGCAGTCCAGAGGCTAGCGGGGGGAAGACCCAGTACTTC. It translates to CASSPEASGGKTQYF. This chain links TRBV6-5 with TRBJ2-5; 11 positions match TRBD2. Trimming at V came to 5 bases and at J to 6 bases, leaving 8 bases not matched to a gene. Germline-derived CDR1 and CDR2 are MNHEY and SVGAGI. This CDR3 has 15 residues.

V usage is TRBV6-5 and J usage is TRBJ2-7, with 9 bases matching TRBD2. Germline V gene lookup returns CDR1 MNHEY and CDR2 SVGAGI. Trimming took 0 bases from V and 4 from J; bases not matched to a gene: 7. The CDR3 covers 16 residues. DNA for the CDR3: TGTGCCAGCAGTTACTCTCTCCTAGCGGGAACATACGAGCAGTACTTC. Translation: CASSYSLLAGTYEQYF.

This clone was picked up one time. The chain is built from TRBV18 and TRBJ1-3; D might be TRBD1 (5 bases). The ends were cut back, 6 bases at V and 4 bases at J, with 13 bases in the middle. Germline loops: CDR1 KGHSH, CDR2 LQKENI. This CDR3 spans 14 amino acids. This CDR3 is CASSPQGTGNTIYF. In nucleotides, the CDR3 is TGTGCCAGCTCGCCCCAGGGCACCGGAAACACCATATATTTT. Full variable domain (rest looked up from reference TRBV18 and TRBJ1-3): NAGVMQNPRHLVRRRGQEARLRCSPMKGHSHVYWYRQLPEEGLKFMVYLQKENIIDESGMPKERFSAEFPKEGPSILRIQQVVRGDSAAYFCASSPQGTGNTIYFGEGSWLTVV.

The CDR3 here is CASSWRGTGELFF. As DNA, the CDR3 is TGTGCCAGCAGCTGGCGGGGCACCGGGGAGCTGTTTTTT. The V call is TRBV7-2, the J call TRBJ2-2, with D perhaps TRBD2 (6 bases). V lost 4 bases, J lost 4 bases, and 7 bases lay in between. The CDR3 runs to 13 residues. Germline V gene lookup returns CDR1 SGHTA and CDR2 FQGNSA.